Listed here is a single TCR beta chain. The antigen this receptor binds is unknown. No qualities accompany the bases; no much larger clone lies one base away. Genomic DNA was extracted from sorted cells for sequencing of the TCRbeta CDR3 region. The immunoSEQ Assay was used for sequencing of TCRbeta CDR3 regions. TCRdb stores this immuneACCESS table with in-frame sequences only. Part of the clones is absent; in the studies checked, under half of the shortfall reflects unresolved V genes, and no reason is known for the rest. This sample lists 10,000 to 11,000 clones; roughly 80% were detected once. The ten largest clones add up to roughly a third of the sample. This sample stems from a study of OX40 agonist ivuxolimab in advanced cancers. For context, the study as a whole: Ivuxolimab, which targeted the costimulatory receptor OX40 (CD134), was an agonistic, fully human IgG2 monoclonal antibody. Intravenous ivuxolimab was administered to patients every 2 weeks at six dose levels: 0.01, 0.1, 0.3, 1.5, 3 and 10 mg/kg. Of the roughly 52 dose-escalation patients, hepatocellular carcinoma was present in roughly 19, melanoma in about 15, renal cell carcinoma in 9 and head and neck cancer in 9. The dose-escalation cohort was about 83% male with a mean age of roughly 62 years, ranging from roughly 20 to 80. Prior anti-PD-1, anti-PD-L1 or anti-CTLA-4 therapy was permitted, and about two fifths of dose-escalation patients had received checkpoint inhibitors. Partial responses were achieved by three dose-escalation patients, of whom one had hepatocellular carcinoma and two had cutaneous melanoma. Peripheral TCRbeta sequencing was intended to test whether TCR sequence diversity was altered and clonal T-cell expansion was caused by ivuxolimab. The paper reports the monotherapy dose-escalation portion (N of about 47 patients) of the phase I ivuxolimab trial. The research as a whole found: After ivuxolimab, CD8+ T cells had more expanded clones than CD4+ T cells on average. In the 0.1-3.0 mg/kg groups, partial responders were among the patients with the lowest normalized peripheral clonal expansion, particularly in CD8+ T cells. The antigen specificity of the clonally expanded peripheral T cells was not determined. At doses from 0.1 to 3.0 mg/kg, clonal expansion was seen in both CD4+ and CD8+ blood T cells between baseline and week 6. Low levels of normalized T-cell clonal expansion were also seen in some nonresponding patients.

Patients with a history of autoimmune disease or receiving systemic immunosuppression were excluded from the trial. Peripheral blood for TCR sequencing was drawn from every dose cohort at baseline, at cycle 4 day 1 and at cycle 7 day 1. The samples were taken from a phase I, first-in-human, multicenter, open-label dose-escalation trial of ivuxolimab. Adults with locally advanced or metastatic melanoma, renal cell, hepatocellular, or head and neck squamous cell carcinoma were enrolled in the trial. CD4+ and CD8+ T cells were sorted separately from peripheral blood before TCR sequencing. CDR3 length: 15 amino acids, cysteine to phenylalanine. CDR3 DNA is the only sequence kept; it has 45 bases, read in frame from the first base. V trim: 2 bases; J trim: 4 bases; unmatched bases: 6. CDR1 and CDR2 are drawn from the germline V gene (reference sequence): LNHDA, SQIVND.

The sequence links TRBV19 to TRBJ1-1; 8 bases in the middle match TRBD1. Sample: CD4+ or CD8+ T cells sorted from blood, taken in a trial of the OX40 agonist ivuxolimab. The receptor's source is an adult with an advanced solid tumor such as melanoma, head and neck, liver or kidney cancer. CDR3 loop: CASSITGGPSTEAFF. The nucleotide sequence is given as TGTGCCAGTAGTATAACAGGGGGTCCTAGCACTGAAGCTTTCTTT.